This TCR beta chain was found in a study of T-cell memory formation after mild COVID-19. Looking at the study overall: Each donor largely had its own TCR clusters.

TCRdb recomputed calls from the 5' RACE reads with MiXCR, one row per CDR3 protein. The sample has more than 450,000 distinct CDR3 sequences; approximately 19% are singletons. Trimming took off 5 bases at V and 0 bases at J, with 7 bases between the two ends. Germline CDR1 is KGHSH and CDR2 is LQKENI. The CDR3 consists of 13 residues. In this sample, this clonotype turned up a few times. Its antigen is unidentified. The study's findings and limits: There was a balanced CD4/CD8 profile in clones contracting day 15 to 85, and later expanders leaned CD4+. Some clones that responded were present in memory (sampled pre-infection), which suggests cross-reactive memory joined.

Sequencing input: PBMCs or a T cell subset sorted from them (not recorded which). V usage is TRBV18 and J usage is TRBJ2-5; D gene ambiguous. The TCR sequence derives from an adult woman who had mild COVID-19 (a few samples of this study predate the infection). Cell type and time point are not known. CDR3 nucleotide sequence: TGTGCCAGCTCATCGACTTACCAAGAGACCCAGTACTTC. It specifies CASSSTYQETQYF.